This T cell receptor beta chain was identified during a study of blood T cell repertoires in COVID-19. Study at large: Collection of acute and convalescent COVID-19 samples took place in the United States, Italy and Spain. PBMCs, B-cell-depleted T cells, or T cells provided the cDNA or gDNA that made up the material.

Original processing methods: For nucleated cells, counts were estimated from reference gene primer amplification. Assay used: immunoSEQ multiplex PCR; TCRdb lists only in-frame clones, some missing. V, J and clone size were drawn from that table, and D and trimming were deduced from the DNA. The sample lists about 200,000 clones; around nine tenths were seen once. This clone was seen a handful of times. V lost 0 bases and J lost 4, with 14 bases in between. Germline values: CDR1 SGHRS, CDR2 YFSETQ. The length of the CDR3 is 15 residues. This chain joins TRBV5-1 and TRBJ2-7; no definite D call. Sequenced: peripheral blood. This TCR came from a man aged 18 to 35 with active or convalescent COVID-19. CDR3 bases: TGCGCCAGCAGCTTGGTCGGTGGTTCTGTGTACGAGCAGTACTTC. This codes for CASSLVGGSVYEQYF.